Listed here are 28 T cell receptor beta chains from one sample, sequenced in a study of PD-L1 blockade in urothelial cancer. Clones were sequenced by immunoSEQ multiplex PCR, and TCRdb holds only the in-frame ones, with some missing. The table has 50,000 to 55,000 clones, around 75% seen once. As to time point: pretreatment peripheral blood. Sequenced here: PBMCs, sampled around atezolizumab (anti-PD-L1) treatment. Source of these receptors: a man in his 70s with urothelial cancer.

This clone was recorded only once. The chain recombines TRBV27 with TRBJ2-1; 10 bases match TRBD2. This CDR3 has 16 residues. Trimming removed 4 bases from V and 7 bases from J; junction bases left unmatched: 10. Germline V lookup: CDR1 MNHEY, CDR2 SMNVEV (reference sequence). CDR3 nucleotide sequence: TGTGCCAGCAGTTACCGAGCGGGAGGGAGGCCAAATGAGCAGTTCTTC. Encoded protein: CASSYRAGGRPNEQFF.

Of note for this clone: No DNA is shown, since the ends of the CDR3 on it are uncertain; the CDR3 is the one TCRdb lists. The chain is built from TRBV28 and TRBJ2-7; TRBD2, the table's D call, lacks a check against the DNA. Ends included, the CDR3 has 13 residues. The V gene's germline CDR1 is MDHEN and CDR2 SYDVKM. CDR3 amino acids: CASSSSGFYEQYF.

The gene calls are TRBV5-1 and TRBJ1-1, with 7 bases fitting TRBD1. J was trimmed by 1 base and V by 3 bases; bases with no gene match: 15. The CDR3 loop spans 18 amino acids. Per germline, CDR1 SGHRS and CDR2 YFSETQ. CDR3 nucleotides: TGCGCCAGCAGCTGGGGTCCGATGCAGGACAGGAGGAACACTGAAGCTTTCTTT. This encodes CASSWGPMQDRRNTEAFF.

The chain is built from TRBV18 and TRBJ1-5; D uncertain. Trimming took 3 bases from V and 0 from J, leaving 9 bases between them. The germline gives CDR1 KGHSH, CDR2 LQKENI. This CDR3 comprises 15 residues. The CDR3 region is CASSPSVNSNQPQHF. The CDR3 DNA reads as TGTGCCAGCTCACCCTCAGTTAATAGCAATCAGCCCCAGCATTTT.

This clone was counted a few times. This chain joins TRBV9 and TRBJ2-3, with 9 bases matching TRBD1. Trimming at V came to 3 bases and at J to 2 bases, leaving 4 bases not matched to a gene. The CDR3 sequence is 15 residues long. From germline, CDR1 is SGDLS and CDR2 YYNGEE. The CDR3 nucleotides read TGTGCCAGCAGCGCTAGGACAGGGGACACAGATACGCAGTATTTT. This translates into CASSARTGDTDTQYF.

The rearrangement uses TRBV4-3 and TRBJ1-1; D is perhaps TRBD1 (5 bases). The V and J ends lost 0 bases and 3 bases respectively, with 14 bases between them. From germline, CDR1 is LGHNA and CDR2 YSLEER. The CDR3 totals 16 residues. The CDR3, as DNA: TGCGCCAGCAGCCAAGATCGAAGCAGCAGGGACACTGAAGCTTTCTTT. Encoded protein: CASSQDRSSRDTEAFF.

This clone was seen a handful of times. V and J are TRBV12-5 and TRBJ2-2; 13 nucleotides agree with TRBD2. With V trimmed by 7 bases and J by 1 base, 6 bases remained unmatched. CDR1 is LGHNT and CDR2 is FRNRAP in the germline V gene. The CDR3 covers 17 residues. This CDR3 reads CASAAGTSGKNTGELFF. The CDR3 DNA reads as TGTGCTAGTGCCGCCGGGACTAGCGGGAAGAACACCGGGGAGCTGTTTTTT.

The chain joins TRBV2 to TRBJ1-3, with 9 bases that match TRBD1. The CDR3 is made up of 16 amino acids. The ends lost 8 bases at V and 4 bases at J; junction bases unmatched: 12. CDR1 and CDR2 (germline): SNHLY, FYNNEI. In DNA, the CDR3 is TGTGCCAGCCGGGCTGAAACCGGGACAGGGGGAAACACCATATATTTT. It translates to CASRAETGTGGNTIYF.

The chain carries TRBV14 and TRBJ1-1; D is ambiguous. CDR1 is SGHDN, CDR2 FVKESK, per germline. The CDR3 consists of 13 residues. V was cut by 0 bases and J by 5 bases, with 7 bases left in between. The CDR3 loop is CASSQDRRTEAFF. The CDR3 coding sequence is TGTGCCAGCAGCCAAGACAGGAGGACTGAAGCTTTCTTT.

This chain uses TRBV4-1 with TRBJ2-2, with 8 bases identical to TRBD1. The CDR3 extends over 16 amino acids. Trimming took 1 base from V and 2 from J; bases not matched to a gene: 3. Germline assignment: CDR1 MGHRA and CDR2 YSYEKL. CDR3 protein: CASSQGQGINTGELFF. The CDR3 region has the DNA TGCGCCAGCAGCCAAGGACAGGGGATTAACACCGGGGAGCTGTTTTTT.

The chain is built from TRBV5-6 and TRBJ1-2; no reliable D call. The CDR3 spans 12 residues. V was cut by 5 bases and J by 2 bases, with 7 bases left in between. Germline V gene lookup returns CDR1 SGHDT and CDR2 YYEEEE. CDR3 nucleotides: TGTGCCAGCAGTGAGCAAAACTATGGCTACACCTTC. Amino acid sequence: CASSEQNYGYTF. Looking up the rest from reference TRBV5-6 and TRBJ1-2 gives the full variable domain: DAGVTQSPTHLIKTRGQQVTLRCSPKSGHDTVSWYQQALGQGPQFIFQYYEEEERQRGNFPDRFSGHQFPNYSSELNVNALLLGDSALYLCASSEQNYGYTFGSGTRLTVV.

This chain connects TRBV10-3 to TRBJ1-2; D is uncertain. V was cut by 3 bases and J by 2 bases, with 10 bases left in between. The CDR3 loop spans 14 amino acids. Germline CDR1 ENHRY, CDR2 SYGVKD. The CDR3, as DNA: TGTGCCATCAGTGAACCAGGTGCGAACTATGGCTACACCTTC. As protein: CAISEPGANYGYTF.

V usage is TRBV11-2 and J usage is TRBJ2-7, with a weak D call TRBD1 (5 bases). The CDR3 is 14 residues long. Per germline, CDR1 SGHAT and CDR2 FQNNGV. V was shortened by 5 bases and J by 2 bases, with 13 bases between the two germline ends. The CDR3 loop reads CASSTKTEPYEQYF. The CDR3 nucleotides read TGTGCCAGCAGCACCAAGACAGAACCCTACGAGCAGTACTTC.

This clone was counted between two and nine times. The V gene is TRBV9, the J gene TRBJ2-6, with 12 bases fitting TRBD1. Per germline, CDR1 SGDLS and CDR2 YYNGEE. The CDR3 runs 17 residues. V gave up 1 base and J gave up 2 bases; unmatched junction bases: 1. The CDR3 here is CASSVWDRGPGANVLTF. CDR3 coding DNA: TGTGCCAGCAGCGTATGGGACAGGGGGCCTGGGGCCAACGTCCTGACTTTC.

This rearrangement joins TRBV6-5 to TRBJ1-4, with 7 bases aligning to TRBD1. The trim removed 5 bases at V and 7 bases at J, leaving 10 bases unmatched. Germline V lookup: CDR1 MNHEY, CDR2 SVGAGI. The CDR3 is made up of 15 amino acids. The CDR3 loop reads CASSPTGAGGEKLFF. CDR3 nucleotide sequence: TGTGCCAGCAGTCCCACAGGGGCGGGTGGTGAAAAACTGTTTTTT.

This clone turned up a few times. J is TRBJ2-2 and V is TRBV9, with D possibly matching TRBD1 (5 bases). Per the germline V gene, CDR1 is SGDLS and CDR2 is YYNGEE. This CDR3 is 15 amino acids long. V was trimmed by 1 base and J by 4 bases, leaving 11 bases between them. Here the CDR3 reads CASSVQGALTGELFF. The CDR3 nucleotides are TGTGCCAGCAGCGTACAAGGGGCCCTCACCGGGGAGCTGTTTTTT.

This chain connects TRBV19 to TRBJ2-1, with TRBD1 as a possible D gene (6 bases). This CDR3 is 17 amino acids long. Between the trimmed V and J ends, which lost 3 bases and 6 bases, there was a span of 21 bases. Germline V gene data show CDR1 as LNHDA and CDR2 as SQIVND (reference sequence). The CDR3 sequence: CASSMTPRGGRLNEQFF. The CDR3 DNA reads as TGTGCCAGTAGTATGACACCTAGAGGGGGACGTCTCAATGAGCAGTTCTTC.

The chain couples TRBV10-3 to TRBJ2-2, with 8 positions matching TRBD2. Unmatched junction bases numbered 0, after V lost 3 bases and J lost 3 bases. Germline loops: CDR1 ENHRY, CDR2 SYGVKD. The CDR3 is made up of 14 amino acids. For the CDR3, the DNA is TGTGCCATCAGTGAACTAGCGGACACCGGGGAGCTGTTTTTT. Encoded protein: CAISELADTGELFF.

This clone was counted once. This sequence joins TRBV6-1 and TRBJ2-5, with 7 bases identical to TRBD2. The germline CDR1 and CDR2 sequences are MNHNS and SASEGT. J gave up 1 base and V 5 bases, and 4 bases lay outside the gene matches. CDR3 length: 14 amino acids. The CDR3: CASSILAAQETQYF. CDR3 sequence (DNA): TGTGCCAGCAGTATCCTAGCGGCCCAAGAGACCCAGTACTTC.

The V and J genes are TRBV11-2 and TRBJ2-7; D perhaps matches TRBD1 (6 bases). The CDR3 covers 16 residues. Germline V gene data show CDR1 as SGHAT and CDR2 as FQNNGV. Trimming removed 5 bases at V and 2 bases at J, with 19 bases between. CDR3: CASSPRGGQRTYEQYF. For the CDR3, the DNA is TGTGCCAGCAGCCCACGTGGGGGACAAAGAACCTACGAGCAGTACTTC.

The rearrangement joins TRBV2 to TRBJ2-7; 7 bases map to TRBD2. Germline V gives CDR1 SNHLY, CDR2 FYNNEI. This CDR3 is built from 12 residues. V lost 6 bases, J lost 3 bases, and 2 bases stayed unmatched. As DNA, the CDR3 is TGTGCCAGCAGGGGAGGGTTCTACGAGCAGTACTTC. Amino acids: CASRGGFYEQYF.

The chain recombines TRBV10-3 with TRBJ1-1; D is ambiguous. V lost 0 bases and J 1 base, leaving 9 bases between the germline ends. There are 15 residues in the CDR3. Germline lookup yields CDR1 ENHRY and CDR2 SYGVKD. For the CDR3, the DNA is TGTGCCATCAGTGAGTCGTCCGGGAGGAACACTGAAGCTTTCTTT. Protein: CAISESSGRNTEAFF.

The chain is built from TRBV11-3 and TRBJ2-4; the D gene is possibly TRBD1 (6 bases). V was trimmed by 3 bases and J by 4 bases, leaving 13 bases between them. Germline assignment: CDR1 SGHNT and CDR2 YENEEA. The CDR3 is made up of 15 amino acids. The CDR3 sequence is CASSLGANKKNIQYF. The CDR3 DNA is TGTGCCAGCAGCTTGGGGGCCAATAAAAAAAACATTCAGTACTTC. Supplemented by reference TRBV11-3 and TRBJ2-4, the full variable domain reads EAGVVQSPRYKIIEKKQPVAFWCNPISGHNTLYWYLQNLGQGPELLIRYENEEAVDDSQLPKDRFSAERLKGVDSTLKIQPAELGDSAVYLCASSLGANKKNIQYFGAGTRLSVL.

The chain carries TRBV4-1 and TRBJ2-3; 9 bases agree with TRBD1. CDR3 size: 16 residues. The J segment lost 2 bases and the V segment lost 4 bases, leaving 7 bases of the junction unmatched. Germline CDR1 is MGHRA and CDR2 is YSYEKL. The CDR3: CASSRTQGADTDTQYF. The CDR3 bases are TGCGCCAGCAGCCGCACACAGGGGGCGGACACAGATACGCAGTATTTT.

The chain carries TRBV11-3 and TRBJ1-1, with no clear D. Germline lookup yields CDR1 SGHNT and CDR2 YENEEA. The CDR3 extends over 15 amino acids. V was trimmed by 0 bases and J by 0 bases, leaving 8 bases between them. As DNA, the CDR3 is TGTGCCAGCAGCTTAGATCATCAGATGAACACTGAAGCTTTCTTT. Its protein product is CASSLDHQMNTEAFF.

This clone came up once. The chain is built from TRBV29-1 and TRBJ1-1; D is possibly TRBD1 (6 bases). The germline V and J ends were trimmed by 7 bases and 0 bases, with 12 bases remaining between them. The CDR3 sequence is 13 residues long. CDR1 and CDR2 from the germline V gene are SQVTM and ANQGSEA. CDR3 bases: TGCAGCGCTGGACAGTCTATGAACACTGAAGCTTTCTTT. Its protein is CSAGQSMNTEAFF.

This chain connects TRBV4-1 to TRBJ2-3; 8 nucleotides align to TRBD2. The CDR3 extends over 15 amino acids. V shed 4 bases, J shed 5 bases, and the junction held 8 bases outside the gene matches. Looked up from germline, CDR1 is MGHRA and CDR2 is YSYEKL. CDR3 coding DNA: TGCGCCAGCAGCCGCTCGACTAGCGAACAAGATACGCAGTATTTT. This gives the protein CASSRSTSEQDTQYF.

CDR3 coding DNA: TGTGCCACCAGCAGAGATCTCTTCTGGGAGTATAATTCACCCCTCCACTTT. Translated, it gives CATSRDLFWEYNSPLHF. This chain links TRBV15 with TRBJ1-6; D is unclear. In germline, CDR1 is LNHNV, CDR2 YYDKDF (reference sequence). The ends were cut back, 0 bases at V and 4 bases at J, with 13 bases in the middle. The CDR3 is 17 amino acids.